Below, 8 T cell receptor beta chains from the same sample are listed, as sequenced in a study of low-dose radiotherapy and immunotherapy resistance in tumors. cDNA synthesis used a TRAV/TRBV-specific primer set for both chains. With a constant-region primer and a V-primer adapter, TCRs were subjected to around 18 PCR cycles of amplification. TCRdb used MiXCR to reprocess the reads, holding one entry per CDR3 protein. The sample includes 65,000 to 100,000 distinct CDR3 sequences, 15% to 20% of them seen just once. Time point indicated: before trial treatment. The specimen was PBMCs, collected before treatment. The receptors stem from a male donor with prostate cancer.

As for this clonotype: Given a far larger clone just one base away, this is likely a sequencing read error. The chain carries TRBV21-1 and TRBJ2-3; no DNA check was done on the table's D call, TRBD2. TRBV21-1 is flagged as a pseudogene. The CDR3 length is 16 residues. CDR3 DNA: TGTGCCAGCAGCAAACTTAGCGGGGCCGTCACAGATACGCAGTATTTT. It codes for CASSKLSGAVTDTQYF.

This clonotype was seen repeatedly, ten times or more. V gene TRBV27 combines with J gene TRBJ2-1; possible D gene TRBD2, 6 bases. The CDR3 has 13 residues. V lost 0 bases and J 10 bases, leaving 10 bases between the germline ends. Germline assignment: CDR1 MNHEY and CDR2 SMNVEV (reference sequence). The CDR3 sequence is CASSLSKGREQFF. DNA of the CDR3: TGTGCCAGCAGTTTATCGAAGGGGAGGGAGCAGTTCTTC.

This clonotype has at least ten counts. The CDR3 is CASSSPEKGSPYEQYF. In DNA form, the CDR3 reads TGTGCCAGCAGCTCCCCAGAAAAAGGGAGCCCCTACGAGCAGTACTTC. The rearrangement uses TRBV7-9 and TRBJ2-7; weak D call: TRBD2 (5 bases). Trimming pared 4 bases from V and 2 bases from J, leaving 18 bases between. This CDR3 contains 16 residues. Germline V gene data show CDR1 as SEHNR and CDR2 as FQNEAQ (reference sequence).

This clonotype was counted ten times or more. In nucleotides, the CDR3 is TGTGCCAGCAGCTTAGAGGGGTGGCGGGGGAGCACAGATACGCAGTATTTT. It specifies CASSLEGWRGSTDTQYF. This rearrangement joins TRBV7-8 to TRBJ2-3; 7 bases are shared with TRBD2. The CDR3 consists of 17 residues. In germline, CDR1 is SGHVS, CDR2 FQNEAQ. Trimming removed 1 base from V and 0 bases from J; junction bases left unmatched: 7.

The sample holds a few counts of this clonotype. V gene TRBV6-2 or TRBV6-3 combines with J gene TRBJ2-3; 9 positions match TRBD2. Losses at the gene ends were 5 bases for V and 2 bases for J; bases not matched to a gene: 8. Germline V gene sequence: CDR1 MNHEY, CDR2 SVGEGT. The CDR3 has 16 amino acids. CDR3 loop: CASSRHSGGPTDTQYF. Written as DNA, the CDR3 is TGTGCCAGCAGTAGGCATAGCGGGGGACCCACAGATACGCAGTATTTT.

This clonotype was detected ten times or more. The chain carries TRBV20-1 and TRBJ2-5; 13 positions agree with TRBD2. The CDR3 runs to 16 residues. Germline V gene sequence: CDR1 DFQATT, CDR2 SNEGSKA (reference sequence). With 0 bases clipped from V and 5 bases from J, the junction kept 6 bases outside the gene matches. The DNA of the CDR3 is TGCAGTGCTAGAGAAACTAGCGGGGGGGCCGTGGAGACCCAGTACTTC. Its protein product is CSARETSGGAVETQYF.

In this sample, this clonotype turned up a few times. The chain employs TRBV12-3 or TRBV12-4 and TRBJ2-1, with a weak D call TRBD1 (6 bases). The CDR3 is 15 amino acids. The ends were cut back, 6 bases at V and 4 bases at J, with 16 bases in the middle. The CDR3 region has the DNA TGTGCCAGCAGAACCCAGGGGCTGAGGTACAATGAGCAGTTCTTC. The encoded protein is CASRTQGLRYNEQFF.

This clonotype was detected ten times or more. V gene TRBV30 combines with J gene TRBJ2-2; a possible D gene is TRBD1 (6 bases). The CDR3 sequence is 14 residues long. The germline V gene has CDR1 GTSNPN and CDR2 SVGIG (reference sequence). V lost 5 bases and J 0 bases, leaving 10 bases between the germline ends. DNA of the CDR3: TGTGCCTGGGACAGGACAACGAACACCGGGGAGCTGTTTTTT. Translating gives CAWDRTTNTGELFF.